The rows below give T cell receptor beta chains drawn from one sample of a study of blood T cell repertoires in COVID-19. TCRdb's copy holds only in-frame clones and misses some; the assay was immunoSEQ multiplex PCR. The sample has about 150,000 clones, about 90% seen once. Sequencing was done on a sample of peripheral blood. These receptor sequences come from a man in his fifties or sixties with acute or convalescent COVID-19. CDR3s include the opening cysteine and the closing phenylalanine or tryptophan. D genes are given only for firm matches. For some rows the clone size is stated as once, few or many, or as a class when expanded; others skip it.

>TRBJ2-3|.|.|TRBV9
CASSAQIGTDTQYF
TGTGCCAGCAGCGCCCAGATTGGCACAGATACGCAGTATTTT
>TRBJ2-3|TRBD2|.|TRBV7-6
CASSLEVGLAGSTDTQYF
TGTGCCAGCAGCTTGGAGGTCGGACTAGCGGGAAGCACAGATACGCAGTATTTT
>TRBJ2-7|TRBD1|once|TRBV27
CASSLSPPGDRPYEQYF
TGTGCCAGCAGTTTATCCCCCCCCGGGGACAGGCCCTACGAGCAGTACTTC
>TRBJ2-7|.|.|TRBV28
CASSFPGGEQYF
TGTGCCAGCAGTTTTCCCGGGGGCGAGCAGTACTTC
>TRBJ1-3|.|once|TRBV5-1
CASSLVGGRVSGNTIYF
TGCGCCAGCAGCTTGGTTGGAGGAAGGGTATCTGGAAACACCATATATTTT
>TRBJ2-3|.|once|TRBV18
CASRMSDTQYF
TGTGCCAGCCGTATGTCAGATACGCAGTATTTT
>TRBJ2-3|TRBD2|.|TRBV9
CASSVVAGGLPDTQYF
TGTGCCAGCAGCGTAGTGGCGGGAGGTCTTCCAGATACGCAGTATTTT
>TRBJ2-2|.|.|TRBV15
CATSVDSNTGELFF
TGTGCCACCAGCGTAGATTCGAACACCGGGGAGCTGTTTTTT
>TRBJ2-4|.|.|TRBV11-2
CASSSPPGAKNIQYF
TGTGCCAGCAGCTCACCCCCCGGGGCCAAAAACATTCAGTACTTC
>TRBJ1-2|.|.|TRBV2
CASSEVRVGGYTF
TGTGCCAGCAGTGAAGTGAGGGTGGGTGGCTACACCTTC
>TRBJ1-3|.|.|TRBV9
CASSVSNSLSGNTIYF
TGTGCCAGCAGCGTAAGCAACAGCCTCTCTGGAAACACCATATATTTT
>TRBJ1-5|.|.|TRBV6-5
CASSPPLPLPQHF
TGTGCCAGCAGCCCCCCCCTCCCCCTGCCCCAGCATTTT
>TRBJ2-7|.|.|TRBV21-1
CASSKGRSDDYEQYF
TGTGCCAGCAGCAAGGGGCGGTCTGACGACTACGAGCAGTACTTC
>TRBJ1-3|TRBD1|.|TRBV28
CASRAGTGPGNTIYF
TGTGCCAGCAGAGCCGGGACAGGGCCTGGAAACACCATATATTTT
>TRBJ2-3|TRBD1|.|TRBV6-2/TRBV6-3
CASSYTRDRGDTQYF
TGTGCCAGCAGTTACACCAGGGACAGGGGTGATACGCAGTATTTT
>TRBJ2-6|.|.|TRBV5-6
CASSLALSSGANVLTF
TGTGCCAGCAGCTTGGCCCTTAGCTCTGGGGCCAACGTCCTGACTTTC
>TRBJ2-1|.|.|TRBV7-8
CASSTRNNEQFF
TGTGCCAGCAGCACGCGGAACAATGAGCAGTTCTTC
>TRBJ2-7|TRBD2|.|TRBV2
CASSEWSGGAYEQYF
TGTGCCAGCAGTGAATGGTCGGGAGGGGCCTACGAGCAGTACTTC
>TRBJ2-2|TRBD1|.|TRBV27
CASSLGQGNTGELFF
TGTGCCAGCAGTTTGGGACAGGGGAACACCGGGGAGCTGTTTTTT
>TRBJ1-5|.|.|TRBV7-2
CASSLAGGQPQHF
TGTGCCAGCAGCTTAGCCGGGGGTCAGCCCCAGCATTTT
>TRBJ1-5|TRBD1|few|TRBV28
CASSLTATGWEPQHF
TGTGCCAGCAGTCTTACGGCGACAGGGTGGGAGCCCCAGCATTTT
>TRBJ2-1|.|.|TRBV7-8
CASSLAKVGRGRRDEQFF
TGTGCCAGCAGCTTAGCGAAAGTAGGGCGGGGCAGGCGCGATGAGCAGTTCTTC
>TRBJ2-1|TRBD1|.|TRBV27
CASSLSRFGTGGYNEQFF
TGTGCCAGCAGTTTATCTAGGTTCGGGACAGGGGGGTACAATGAGCAGTTCTTC
>TRBJ1-2|.|.|TRBV20-1
CSAVSYYGYTF
TGCAGTGCTGTTTCCTACTATGGCTACACCTTC
>TRBJ2-2|.|.|TRBV30
CAWSVLAVNTGELFF
TGTGCCTGGAGTGTACTAGCAGTGAACACCGGGGAGCTGTTTTTT
>TRBJ2-1|TRBD1|.|TRBV5-1
CASSLQGAFFYNEQFF
TGCGCCAGCAGCTTGCAGGGGGCATTCTTTTACAATGAGCAGTTCTTC
>TRBJ2-1|.|.|TRBV5-1
CASSRGGGRYNEQFF
TGCGCCAGCAGCCGAGGCGGAGGGAGGTACAATGAGCAGTTCTTC
>TRBJ1-1|.|.|TRBV3-1/TRBV3-2
CASSQDAPGDTEAFF
TGTGCCAGCAGCCAAGATGCACCAGGGGACACTGAAGCTTTCTTT
>TRBJ2-3|.|once|TRBV4-1
CASSQGPRPPTDTQYF
TGCGCCAGCAGCCAAGGGCCCAGGCCCCCCACAGATACGCAGTATTTT
>TRBJ2-7|.|.|TRBV21-1
CASSKVRTGGDYEQYF
TGTGCCAGCAGCAAAGTGAGGACGGGAGGGGACTACGAGCAGTACTTC
>TRBJ2-5|TRBD1|few|TRBV7-2
CASSLGTGGPETQYF
TGTGCCAGCAGCTTAGGGACAGGGGGCCCTGAGACCCAGTACTTC
>TRBJ1-6|.|.|TRBV27
CASSLAGANSPLHF
TGTGCCAGCAGTTTGGCAGGGGCAAATTCACCCCTCCACTTT
>TRBJ2-2|.|.|TRBV5-1
CASSDRFAVELFF
TGCGCCAGCAGCGACAGATTCGCGGTCGAGCTGTTTTTT
>TRBJ1-6|TRBD1|.|TRBV2
CASRKDRVSYNSPLHF
TGTGCCAGCAGAAAGGACAGGGTTTCCTATAATTCACCCCTCCACTTT
>TRBJ1-2|TRBD1|.|TRBV5-1
CASSPGQTPGYGYTF
TGCGCCAGCAGCCCGGGACAGACTCCTGGCTATGGCTACACCTTC
>TRBJ1-4|TRBD1|.|TRBV6-5
CASSLTGTEVEKLFF
TGTGCCAGCAGTTTAACCGGGACAGAGGTGGAAAAACTGTTTTTT
>TRBJ2-4|.|.|TRBV15
CATSRVAGVTKNIQYF
TGTGCCACCAGCAGAGTTGCAGGGGTCACCAAAAACATTCAGTACTTC
>TRBJ1-5|TRBD1|.|TRBV5-8
CASQPKTGADNQPQHF
TGTGCCAGCCAACCGAAGACAGGGGCGGACAATCAGCCCCAGCATTTT
>TRBJ2-5|.|.|TRBV5-1
CASSLTPRGSGGLQETQYF
TGCGCCAGCAGCTTGACCCCCAGGGGGAGCGGGGGCCTCCAAGAGACCCAGTACTTC
>TRBJ2-7|.|.|TRBV28
CASSILRTDHEQYF
TGTGCCAGCAGTATCCTTCGGACAGACCACGAGCAGTACTTC
>TRBJ2-1|TRBD2|.|TRBV13
CASSLGPSGNNEQFF
TGTGCCAGCAGCTTAGGGCCTAGCGGGAACAATGAGCAGTTCTTC
>TRBJ1-5|.|.|TRBV16
CASSQWGGAQPQHF
TGTGCCAGCAGCCAATGGGGTGGGGCTCAGCCCCAGCATTTT
>TRBJ2-5|.|.|TRBV7-9
CASSSNGETQYF
TGTGCCAGCAGCTCAAACGGGGAGACCCAGTACTTC
>TRBJ1-2|.|.|TRBV6-4
CASSDVPGIGYGYTF
TGTGCCAGCAGTGACGTCCCCGGGATAGGCTATGGCTACACCTTC